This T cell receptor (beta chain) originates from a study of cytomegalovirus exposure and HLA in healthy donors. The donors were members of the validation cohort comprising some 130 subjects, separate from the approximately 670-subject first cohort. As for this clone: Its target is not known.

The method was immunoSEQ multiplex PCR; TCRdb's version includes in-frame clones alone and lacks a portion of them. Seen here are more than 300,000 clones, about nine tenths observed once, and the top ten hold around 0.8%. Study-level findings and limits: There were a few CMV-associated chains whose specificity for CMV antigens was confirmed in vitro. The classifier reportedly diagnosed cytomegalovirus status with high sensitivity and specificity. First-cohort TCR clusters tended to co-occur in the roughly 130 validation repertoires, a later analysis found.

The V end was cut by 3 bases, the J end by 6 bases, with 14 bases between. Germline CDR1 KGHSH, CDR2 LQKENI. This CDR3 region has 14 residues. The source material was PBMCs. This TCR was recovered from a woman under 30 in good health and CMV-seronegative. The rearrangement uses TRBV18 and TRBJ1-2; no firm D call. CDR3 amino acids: CASSPLQISDGYTF. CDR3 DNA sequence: TGTGCCAGCTCACCCCTACAAATCAGCGATGGCTACACCTTC.